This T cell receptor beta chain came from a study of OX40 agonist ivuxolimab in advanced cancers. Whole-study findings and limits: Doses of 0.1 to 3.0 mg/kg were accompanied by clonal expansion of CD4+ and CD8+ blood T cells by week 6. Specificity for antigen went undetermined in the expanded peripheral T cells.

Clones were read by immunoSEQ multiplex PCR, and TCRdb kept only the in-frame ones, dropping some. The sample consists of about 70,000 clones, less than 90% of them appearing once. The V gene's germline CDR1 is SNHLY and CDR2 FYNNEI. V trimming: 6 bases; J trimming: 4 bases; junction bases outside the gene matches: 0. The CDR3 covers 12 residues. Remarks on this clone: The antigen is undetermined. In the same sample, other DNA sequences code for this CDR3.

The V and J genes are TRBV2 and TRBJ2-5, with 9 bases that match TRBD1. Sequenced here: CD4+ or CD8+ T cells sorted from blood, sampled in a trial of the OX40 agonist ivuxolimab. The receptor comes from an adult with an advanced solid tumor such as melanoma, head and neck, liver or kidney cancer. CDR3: CASRGQGETQYF. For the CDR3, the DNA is TGTGCCAGCAGGGGACAGGGAGAGACCCAGTACTTC.